This TCR beta chain was identified in a study of cytomegalovirus exposure and HLA in healthy donors. Study in general: The 500 to 850 first-cohort repertoires and the roughly 130 validation repertoires shared the same platform, a later analysis reported. Study-level results: A few of the chains that were CMV-associated were confirmed in vitro to be specific for CMV antigens.

A note on this clone: Its specificity is not known.

The 120-subject validation cohort, separate from the roughly 700-subject first cohort, included the donors. Clones were read by immunoSEQ multiplex PCR, and TCRdb kept only the in-frame ones, dropping some. The sample lists roughly 330,000 clones; 75% to 90% were seen once. This receptor was taken from a woman under 40 in good health and CMV-seropositive. Sample: PBMCs.

CDR3 residues: CASSGRGTVTYEQYF. For the CDR3, the DNA is TGTGCCAGCAGTGGGCGAGGAACGGTAACCTACGAGCAGTACTTC. The chain has TRBV6-1 and TRBJ2-7; D is unclear. Germline V gene sequence: CDR1 MNHNS, CDR2 SASEGT. Trimming took off 4 bases at V and 2 bases at J, with 15 bases between the two ends. The CDR3 has 15 amino acids.